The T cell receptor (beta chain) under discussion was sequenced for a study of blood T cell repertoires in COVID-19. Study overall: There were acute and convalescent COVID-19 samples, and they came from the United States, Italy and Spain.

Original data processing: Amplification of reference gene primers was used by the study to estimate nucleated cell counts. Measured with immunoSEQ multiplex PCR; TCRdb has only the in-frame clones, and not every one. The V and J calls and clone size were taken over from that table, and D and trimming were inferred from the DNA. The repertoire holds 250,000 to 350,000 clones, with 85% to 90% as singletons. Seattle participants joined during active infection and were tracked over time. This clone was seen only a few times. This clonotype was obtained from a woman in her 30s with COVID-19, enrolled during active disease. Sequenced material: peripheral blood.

The CDR3 here is CASTGGRGRANEKLFF. CDR3 bases: TGTGCCAGCACGGGGGGAAGGGGTAGGGCTAATGAAAAACTGTTTTTT. The rearrangement uses TRBV28 and TRBJ1-4, with D maybe TRBD1 (5 bases). V shed 7 bases and J shed 3 bases, with 18 bases lying between them. Germline V gene data show CDR1 as MDHEN and CDR2 as SYDVKM. The CDR3 has 16 amino acids.